The 30 T cell receptor beta chains below were found in one sample sequenced in a study of CD8+ T cells in alopecia areata. The treatment denotes: oral pan-JAK inhibitor, 5-10 mg twice daily. After isolation, RNA underwent reverse transcription to generate cDNA as the sequencing template. Assay: immunoSEQ multiplex PCR; the TCRdb copy retains only in-frame clones and omits some. Altogether about 210,000 clones are present, over 40% being singletons, with the ten largest covering roughly 2.8%. The material sequenced was CD4+ T cells sorted from blood, taken at approximately week 36, from a patient treated with tofacitinib. Receptors originate from a human donor with alopecia areata.

This sequence joins TRBV5-1 and TRBJ2-3; D possibly corresponds to TRBD1 (5 bases). This CDR3 comprises 16 residues. The germline V and J ends were trimmed by 0 bases and 2 bases, with 13 bases remaining between them. Germline assignment: CDR1 SGHRS and CDR2 YFSETQ. The CDR3 DNA reads TGCGCCAGCAGCTTGGCCGTGGACACCAACACAGATACGCAGTATTTT. Translation: CASSLAVDTNTDTQYF.

The sample holds a few counts of this clone. This chain links TRBV19 with TRBJ2-5; D is uncertain. Per the germline V gene, CDR1 is LNHDA and CDR2 is SQIVND (reference sequence). The CDR3 loop spans 12 amino acids. V was cut by 6 bases and J by 5 bases, with 10 bases left in between. DNA of the CDR3: TGTGCCAGTAGCTCCGTGCGGGAGACCCAGTACTTC. Translated: CASSSVRETQYF. Combining the CDR3 with reference TRBV19 and TRBJ2-5 gives the whole variable domain DGGITQSPKYLFRKEGQNVTLSCEQNLNHDAMYWYRQDPGQGLRLIYYSQIVNDFQKGDIAEGYSVSREKKESFPLTVTSAQKNPTAFYLCASSSVRETQYFGPGTRLLVL.

The J gene is TRBJ2-1, the V gene TRBV9; D remains unclear. CDR1 is SGDLS, CDR2 YYNGEE, per germline. V was trimmed by 3 bases and J by 9 bases, leaving 16 bases between them. This CDR3 region has 14 residues. The CDR3 sequence: CASSANIGLTEQFF. Here the CDR3 DNA reads TGTGCCAGCAGCGCAAACATAGGTTTGACTGAGCAGTTCTTC.

The rearrangement links TRBV5-6 to TRBJ2-5; D not certain. CDR1 and CDR2 from the germline V gene are SGHDT and YYEEEE. The CDR3 extends over 13 amino acids. Trimming cost V 2 bases and J 2 bases, with 7 bases left between them. The CDR3 spells CASSFGQQETQYF. DNA for the CDR3: TGTGCCAGCAGCTTTGGCCAGCAAGAGACCCAGTACTTC.

The V call is TRBV4-1, the J call TRBJ2-1; 13 positions match TRBD2. V gave up 2 bases and J gave up 8 bases; unmatched junction bases: 6. The CDR3 extends over 16 amino acids. Germline loops: CDR1 MGHRA, CDR2 YSYEKL. DNA for the CDR3: TGCGCCAGCAGCCAATCAAGGACTAGCGGGAGTTATGAGCAGTTCTTC. Its translation: CASSQSRTSGSYEQFF.

This chain links TRBV14 with TRBJ2-1; 8 bases map to TRBD2. There are 19 residues in the CDR3. Per the germline V gene, CDR1 is SGHDN and CDR2 is FVKESK. The V segment lost 4 bases and the J segment 0 bases; nucleotides outside the gene matches: 14. CDR3 DNA sequence: TGTGCCAGCAGCCCGGGAGGCCTAGCGGGCTCCTACTCCTACAATGAGCAGTTCTTC. Amino acid sequence: CASSPGGLAGSYSYNEQFF.

Written as DNA, the CDR3 is TGTGCCAGCTCACTGAGGGGAATGAACACTGAAGCTTTCTTT. Amino acids: CASSLRGMNTEAFF. This sequence joins TRBV18 and TRBJ1-1; D may be TRBD1 (5 bases). Trimming shortened V by 4 bases and J by 0 bases, and 9 bases separated the two germline ends. The germline CDR1 and CDR2 sequences are KGHSH and LQKENI. The CDR3 sequence is 14 residues long.

V gene TRBV5-1 combines with J gene TRBJ2-3; 7 bases map to TRBD2. CDR1 is SGHRS and CDR2 is YFSETQ in the germline V gene. Trimming cost V 4 bases and J 0 bases; bases outside gene matches: 8. There are 16 residues in the CDR3. The CDR3, as DNA: TGCGCCAGCAGCCCACGACTAGCCTTTAGCACAGATACGCAGTATTTT. Translated: CASSPRLAFSTDTQYF.

This clone was observed a handful of times. The genes are TRBV4-1 and TRBJ1-2, with 10 bases lining up with TRBD1. V shed 7 bases and J 4 bases; nucleotides not matched to a gene: 6. CDR1 MGHRA and CDR2 YSYEKL come from the germline V gene. CDR3 length: 14 residues. The CDR3 spells CASNPTGGSYGYTF. CDR3 DNA sequence: TGCGCCAGCAATCCGACAGGGGGCAGCTATGGCTACACCTTC.

The rearrangement links TRBV29-1 to TRBJ2-2, with D possibly TRBD1 on 6 matching bases. CDR1 is SQVTM and CDR2 is ANQGSEA in the germline V gene. The CDR3 contains 15 residues. With 3 bases removed from V and 4 bases from J, the gap between germline ends came to 15 bases. CDR3 bases: TGCAGCGTTGAGACGCAACAGGGCCGCACCGGGGAGCTGTTTTTT. Translating it yields CSVETQQGRTGELFF.

J is TRBJ2-1 and V is TRBV18; 12 nucleotides align to TRBD2. The CDR3 loop spans 15 amino acids. Germline CDR1 reads KGHSH; CDR2 reads LQKENI. V shed 6 bases and J 7 bases; nucleotides not matched to a gene: 7. DNA of the CDR3: TGTGCCAGCTCGGTCCGACTAGCGGGAGCAAATGAGCAGTTCTTC. This sequence encodes CASSVRLAGANEQFF.

The J gene is TRBJ2-3, the V gene TRBV10-3, with TRBD2 matching over 12 bases. CDR1 is ENHRY, CDR2 SYGVKD, per germline. CDR3 length: 15 residues. Germline trimming cut 10 bases from V and 2 bases from J; bases unmatched to any gene: 7. The CDR3 spells CATTTSGSTTDTQYF. DNA of the CDR3: TGTGCCACCACGACTAGCGGGAGTACCACAGATACGCAGTATTTT.

A few counts support this clone. The chain employs TRBV7-2 and TRBJ2-3; no clear D gene. V lost 0 bases and J lost 3, with 10 bases in between. This CDR3 is built from 15 residues. Germline V gives CDR1 SGHTA, CDR2 FQGNSA. The CDR3 sequence: CASSLAVGRTDTQYF. In DNA form, the CDR3 reads TGTGCCAGCAGCTTAGCAGTCGGCAGGACAGATACGCAGTATTTT.

Regarding this clone: Other DNA sequences in the same sample also yield this CDR3. The chain couples TRBV6-5 to TRBJ2-5; D remains ambiguous. The germline CDR1 and CDR2 sequences are MNHEY and SVGAGI. This CDR3 has 15 residues. Trimming left V 0 bases short and J 5 bases short, with 13 bases between. CDR3: CASSYSRTQQETQYF. In nucleotides, the CDR3 is TGTGCCAGCAGTTACTCTAGGACCCAACAGGAGACCCAGTACTTC.

This clone was counted a few times. The V and J genes are TRBV27 and TRBJ2-1; D tentatively reads TRBD1 or TRBD2 (5 bases each). V was clipped by 3 bases and J by 12 bases, with 12 bases between them. This CDR3 has 12 amino acids. Germline CDR1 MNHEY, CDR2 SMNVEV (reference sequence). The CDR3 region is CASSFLGTRQFF. DNA for the CDR3: TGTGCCAGCAGTTTCCTTGGGACGCGGCAGTTCTTC.

In regard to this clone: The junction shows a germline mismatch at one end, possibly a read error. The rearrangement links TRBV7-8 to TRBJ2-2; 11 bases line up with TRBD2. Germline lookup yields CDR1 SGHVS and CDR2 FQNEAQ. This CDR3 region has 16 residues. The CDR3: CASSPQTSGNAGELFF. The CDR3 nucleotides read TGTGCCAGCAGCCCCCAGACTAGCGGGAACGCCGGGGAGCTGTTTTTT.

This sequence joins TRBV5-4 and TRBJ1-1, with a tentative D call TRBD1 (6 bases). The CDR3 extends over 12 amino acids. Germline CDR1 reads SGHNT; CDR2 reads YYREEE (reference sequence). V was clipped by 5 bases and J by 5 bases, with 10 bases between them. The CDR3 sequence: CASRYQGTEAFF. The DNA for the CDR3 is TGTGCCAGCAGATATCAGGGGACTGAAGCTTTCTTT.

This clone was picked up a small number of times. The rearrangement uses TRBV10-1 and TRBJ1-1; possible D gene TRBD1, 5 bases. Trimming stripped 5 bases from V and 5 bases from J, with 15 bases between. The length of the CDR3 is 14 residues. Germline V gives CDR1 WNHNN, CDR2 SYGVQD (reference sequence). DNA for the CDR3: TGCGCCAGCAGTTCCGGGACGGCGGGAACTGAAGCTTTCTTT. It codes for CASSSGTAGTEAFF.

A few counts support this clone. This rearrangement joins TRBV19 to TRBJ2-5; tentative D call: TRBD2 (5 bases). Per germline, CDR1 LNHDA and CDR2 SQIVND (reference sequence). The V end was cut by 3 bases, the J end by 6 bases, with 14 bases between. This CDR3 is built from 14 residues. The DNA for the CDR3 is TGTGCCAGTAGTATGCGGCTAGGAGGTCAGACCCAGTACTTC. This gives the protein CASSMRLGGQTQYF.

This chain uses TRBV7-2 with TRBJ2-5, with D possibly TRBD1 on 6 matching bases. The CDR3 contains 15 residues. The germline CDR1 and CDR2 sequences are SGHTA and FQGNSA. V lost 6 bases, J lost 5 bases, and 19 bases lay in between. CDR3 coding DNA: TGTGCCAGCAGACCGTTACAGGGCCCAGGGGAGACCCAGTACTTC. It specifies CASRPLQGPGETQYF. The whole variable domain, remainder taken from reference TRBV7-2 and TRBJ2-5, is GAGVSQSPSNKVTEKGKDVELRCDPISGHTALYWYRQSLGQGLEFLIYFQGNSAPDKSGLPSDRFSAERTGGSVSTLTIQRTQQEDSAVYLCASRPLQGPGETQYFGPGTRLLVL.

The V call is TRBV5-4, the J call TRBJ2-3; the D is unclear. CDR3 length equals 15 residues. V lost 7 bases and J 3 bases, leaving 18 bases between the germline ends. Germline CDR1 SGHNT, CDR2 YYREEE (reference sequence). CDR3 residues: CASGKMARITDTQYF. In DNA form, the CDR3 reads TGTGCCAGCGGCAAAATGGCACGGATTACAGATACGCAGTATTTT.

This clone has only a few counts. The chain recombines TRBV2 with TRBJ2-7; D gene unclear. V was cut by 6 bases and J by 0 bases, with 12 bases left in between. The germline V gene encodes CDR1 SNHLY and CDR2 FYNNEI. This CDR3 region has 14 residues. CDR3 in DNA: TGTGCCAGCAGATTTACCGAGCCCTCCTACGAGCAGTACTTC. Translating it yields CASRFTEPSYEQYF. The full variable domain, with the rest looked up from reference TRBV2 and TRBJ2-7, is EPEVTQTPSHQVTQMGQEVILRCVPISNHLYFYWYRQILGQKVEFLVSFYNNEISEKSEIFDDQFSVERPDGSNFTLKIRSTKLEDSAMYFCASRFTEPSYEQYFGPGTRLTVT.

V gene TRBV6-1 combines with J gene TRBJ2-1; TRBD2 matches at 9 bases. In germline, CDR1 is MNHNS, CDR2 SASEGT. The CDR3 contains 14 residues. Germline trimming cut 6 bases from V and 4 bases from J; bases unmatched to any gene: 4. The CDR3 here is CASRGTSYYNEQFF. As DNA, the CDR3 is TGTGCCAGCAGGGGGACTAGCTATTACAATGAGCAGTTCTTC.

This clone was detected many times. The rearrangement joins TRBV11-1 to TRBJ2-7; D is unresolved. The CDR3 is 12 amino acids. V lost 5 bases to trimming and J lost 9 bases, with 14 bases between them. Germline CDR1 and CDR2: SGHAT and FQDESV (reference sequence). The CDR3 here is CASSPPSVVQYF. CDR3 in DNA: TGTGCCAGCAGCCCCCCTTCAGTTGTGCAGTACTTC.

The gene calls are TRBV4-1 and TRBJ2-1; 9 bases are a match to TRBD2. Per the germline V gene, CDR1 is MGHRA and CDR2 is YSYEKL. V was pared by 3 bases and J by 0 bases, with 3 bases of the junction left unmatched. The CDR3 is made up of 16 amino acids. Here the CDR3 DNA reads TGCGCCAGCAGCCAGGGTAGCGGGAGCTCCTACAATGAGCAGTTCTTC. This codes for CASSQGSGSSYNEQFF.

In this sample, this clone turned up a few times. This chain connects TRBV29-1 to TRBJ2-1; D is possibly TRBD2 (6 bases). CDR1 and CDR2 from the germline V gene are SQVTM and ANQGSEA. V was pared by 7 bases and J by 5 bases, with 18 bases between. This CDR3 is built from 14 residues. CDR3 DNA: TGCAGCGCCGGCCGACTAGAGGCTCACAATGAGCAGTTCTTC. It translates to CSAGRLEAHNEQFF.

This clone has a handful of counts. The V call is TRBV7-9, the J call TRBJ2-1, with TRBD1 matching 7 bases. The CDR3 has 15 residues. Trimming cost V 5 bases and J 6 bases; bases outside gene matches: 10. Looked up from germline, CDR1 is SEHNR and CDR2 is FQNEAQ (reference sequence). The CDR3 spells CASSRPGQRSNEQFF. The CDR3 DNA reads as TGTGCCAGCAGCCGGCCGGGACAGAGGAGCAATGAGCAGTTCTTC.

The genes are TRBV4-1 and TRBJ2-3; D perhaps matches TRBD2 (5 bases). Germline CDR1 is MGHRA and CDR2 is YSYEKL. CDR3 length: 20 amino acids. The V end was cut by 0 bases, the J end by 4 bases, with 26 bases between. CDR3 coding DNA: TGCGCCAGCAGCCAAGATGAGGCAGAGAGAGGTTGGAGGCGGCCAGATACGCAGTATTTT. As protein: CASSQDEAERGWRRPDTQYF.

The table lists this clone with a few counts. The chain links TRBV5-4 to TRBJ1-4; no clear D gene. The germline V gene encodes CDR1 SGHNT and CDR2 YYREEE (reference sequence). V lost 5 bases to trimming and J lost 8 bases, with 16 bases between them. CDR3 length: 14 amino acids. The CDR3 bases are TGTGCCAGCAGTACGCAGAGAAATAGGGAAAAACTGTTTTTT. Protein sequence: CASSTQRNREKLFF.

This clone has a handful of counts. The V call is TRBV19, the J call TRBJ2-1; D might be TRBD2 (6 bases). CDR1 and CDR2 (germline): LNHDA, SQIVND (reference sequence). Trimming cost V 7 bases and J 3 bases, with 10 bases left between them. The CDR3 spans 13 residues. CDR3 nucleotide sequence: TGTGCCAGTACGGGACTGTACTACAATGAGCAGTTCTTC. Translated, it gives CASTGLYYNEQFF.